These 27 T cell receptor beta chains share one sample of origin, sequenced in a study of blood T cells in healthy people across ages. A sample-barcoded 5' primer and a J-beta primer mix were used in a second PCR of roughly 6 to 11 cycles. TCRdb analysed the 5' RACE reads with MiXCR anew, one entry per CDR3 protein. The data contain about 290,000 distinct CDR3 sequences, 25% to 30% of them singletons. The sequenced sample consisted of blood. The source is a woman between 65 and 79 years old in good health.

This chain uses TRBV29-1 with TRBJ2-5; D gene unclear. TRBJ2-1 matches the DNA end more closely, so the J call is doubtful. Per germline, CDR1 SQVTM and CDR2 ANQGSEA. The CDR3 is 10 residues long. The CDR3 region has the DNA TGCAGCGTTGCTTATCCTGAGCAGTTCTTC. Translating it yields CSVAYPEQFF.

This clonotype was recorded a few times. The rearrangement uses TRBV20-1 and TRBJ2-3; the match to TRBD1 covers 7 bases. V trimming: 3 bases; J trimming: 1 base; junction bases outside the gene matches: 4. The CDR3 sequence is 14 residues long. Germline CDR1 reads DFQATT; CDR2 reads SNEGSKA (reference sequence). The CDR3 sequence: CSARTGPRTDTQYF. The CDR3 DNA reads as TGCAGTGCTAGGACAGGGCCCCGCACAGATACGCAGTATTTT.

CDR3 coding DNA: TGTGCCACCCCGGGAACTGAAGCTTTCTTT. Its translation is CATPGTEAFF. The chain carries TRBV21-1 and TRBJ1-1; TRBD1, the table's D call, lacks a check against the DNA. TRBV21-1 is a listed pseudogene. The CDR3 spans 10 residues.

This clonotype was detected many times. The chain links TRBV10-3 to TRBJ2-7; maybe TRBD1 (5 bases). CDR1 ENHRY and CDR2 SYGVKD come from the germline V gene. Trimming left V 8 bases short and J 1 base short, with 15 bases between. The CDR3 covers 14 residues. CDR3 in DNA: TGTGCCATCGGGGTCAGGGATATTTCCTACGAGCAGTACTTC. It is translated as CAIGVRDISYEQYF.

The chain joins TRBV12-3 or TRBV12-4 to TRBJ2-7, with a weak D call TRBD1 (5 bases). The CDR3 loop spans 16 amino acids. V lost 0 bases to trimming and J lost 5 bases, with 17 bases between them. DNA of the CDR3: TGTGCCAGCAGTTTAGCGCCAGGCCGCAGGGCACACGAGCAGTACTTC. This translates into CASSLAPGRRAHEQYF.

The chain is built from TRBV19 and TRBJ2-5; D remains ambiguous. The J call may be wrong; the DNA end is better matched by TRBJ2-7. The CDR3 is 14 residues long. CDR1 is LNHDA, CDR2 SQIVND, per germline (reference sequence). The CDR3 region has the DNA TGTGCCAGTAGTGATAGCCGGGTTTCCGACGAGCAGTACTTC. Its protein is CASSDSRVSDEQYF.

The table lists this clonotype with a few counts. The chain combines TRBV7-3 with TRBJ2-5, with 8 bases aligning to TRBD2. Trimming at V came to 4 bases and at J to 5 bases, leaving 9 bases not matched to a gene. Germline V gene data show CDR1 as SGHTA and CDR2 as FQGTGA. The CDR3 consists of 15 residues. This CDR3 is CASSSFSGAMETQYF. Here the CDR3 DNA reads TGTGCCAGCAGCTCCTTTAGCGGGGCCATGGAGACCCAGTACTTC.

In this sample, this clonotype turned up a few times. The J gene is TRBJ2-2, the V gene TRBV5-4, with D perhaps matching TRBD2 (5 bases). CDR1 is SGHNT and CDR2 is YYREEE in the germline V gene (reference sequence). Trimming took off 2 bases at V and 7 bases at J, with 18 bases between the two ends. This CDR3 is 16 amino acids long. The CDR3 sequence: CASSLGVGSAGGELFF. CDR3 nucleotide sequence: TGTGCCAGCAGCTTAGGAGTGGGCTCTGCGGGCGGGGAGCTGTTTTTT. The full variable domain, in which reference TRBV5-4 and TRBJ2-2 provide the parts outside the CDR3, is ETGVTQSPTHLIKTRGQQVTLRCSSQSGHNTVSWYQQALGQGPQFIFQYYREEENGRGNFPPRFSGLQFPNYSSELNVNALELDDSALYLCASSLGVGSAGGELFFGEGSRLTVL.

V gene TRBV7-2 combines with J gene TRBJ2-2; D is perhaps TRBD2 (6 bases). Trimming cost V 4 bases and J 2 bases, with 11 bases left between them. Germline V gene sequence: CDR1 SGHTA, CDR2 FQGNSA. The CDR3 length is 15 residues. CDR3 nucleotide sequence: TGTGCCAGCAGCTCGCTAGCGACTAACACCGGGGAGCTGTTTTTT. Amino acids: CASSSLATNTGELFF.

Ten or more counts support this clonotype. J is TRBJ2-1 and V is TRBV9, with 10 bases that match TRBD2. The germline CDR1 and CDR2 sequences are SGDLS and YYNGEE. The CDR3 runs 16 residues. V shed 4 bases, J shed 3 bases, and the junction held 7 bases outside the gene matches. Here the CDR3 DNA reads TGTGCCAGCAGCACCACCTGGACTAGCGGCTACAATGAGCAGTTCTTC. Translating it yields CASSTTWTSGYNEQFF.

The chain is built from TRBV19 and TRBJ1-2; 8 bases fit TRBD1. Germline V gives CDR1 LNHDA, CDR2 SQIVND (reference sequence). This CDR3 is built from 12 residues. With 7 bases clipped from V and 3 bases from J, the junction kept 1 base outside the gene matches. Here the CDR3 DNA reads TGTGCCAGTACGACAGGGGACTATGGCTACACCTTC. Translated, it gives CASTTGDYGYTF.

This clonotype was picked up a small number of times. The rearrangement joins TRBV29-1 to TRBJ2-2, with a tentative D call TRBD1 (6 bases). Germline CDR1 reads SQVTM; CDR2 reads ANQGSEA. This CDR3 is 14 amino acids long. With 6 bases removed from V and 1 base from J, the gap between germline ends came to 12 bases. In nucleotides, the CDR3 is TGCAGCGTGACCGGGACACAGAACACCGGGGAGCTGTTTTTT. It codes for CSVTGTQNTGELFF.

The CDR3 sequence is CSVTGVRTDTQYF. The CDR3 coding sequence is TGCAGCGTGACAGGGGTACGGACAGATACGCAGTATTTT. The genes are TRBV29-1 and TRBJ2-3; 8 bases match TRBD1. The length of the CDR3 is 13 residues. Losses at the gene ends were 6 bases for V and 3 bases for J; bases not matched to a gene: 5. CDR1 is SQVTM, CDR2 ANQGSEA, per germline.

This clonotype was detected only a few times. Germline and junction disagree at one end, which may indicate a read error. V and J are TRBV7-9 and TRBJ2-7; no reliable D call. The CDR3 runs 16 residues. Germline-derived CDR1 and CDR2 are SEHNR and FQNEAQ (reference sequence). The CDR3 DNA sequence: TGTGCCGGCAGCCGTTCAGCTGAGTTTTACAGTGGCGAGCAGTACTTC. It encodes CAGSRSAEFYSGEQYF.

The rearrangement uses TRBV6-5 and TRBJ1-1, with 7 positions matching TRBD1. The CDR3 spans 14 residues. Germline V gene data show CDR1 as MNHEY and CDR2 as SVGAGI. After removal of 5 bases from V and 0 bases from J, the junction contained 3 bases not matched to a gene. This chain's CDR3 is CASSEDRVNTEAFF. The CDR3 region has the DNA TGTGCCAGCAGTGAAGACAGGGTGAACACTGAAGCTTTCTTT.

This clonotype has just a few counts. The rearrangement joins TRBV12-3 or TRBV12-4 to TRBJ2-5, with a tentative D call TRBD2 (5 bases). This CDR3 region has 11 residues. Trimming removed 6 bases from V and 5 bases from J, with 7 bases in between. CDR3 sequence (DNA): TGTGCCAGCAGGCAGCGGGAGACCCAGTACTTC. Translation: CASRQRETQYF.

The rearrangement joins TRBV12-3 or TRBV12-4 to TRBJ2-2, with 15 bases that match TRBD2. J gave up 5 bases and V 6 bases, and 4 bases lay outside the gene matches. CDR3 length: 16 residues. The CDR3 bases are TGTGCCAGCAGCGGGACTAGCGGGAGGAGTACCGGGGAGCTGTTTTTT. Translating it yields CASSGTSGRSTGELFF.

CDR3 bases: TGTGCCAGCAGCTTAACTAGCGACACCGGGGAGCTGTTTTTT. It encodes CASSLTSDTGELFF. The chain is built from TRBV7-3 and TRBJ2-2; TRBD2 might be the D (5 bases). Between the trimmed V and J ends, which lost 0 bases and 3 bases, there was a span of 5 bases. The CDR3 is 14 residues long. Germline lookup yields CDR1 SGHTA and CDR2 FQGTGA.

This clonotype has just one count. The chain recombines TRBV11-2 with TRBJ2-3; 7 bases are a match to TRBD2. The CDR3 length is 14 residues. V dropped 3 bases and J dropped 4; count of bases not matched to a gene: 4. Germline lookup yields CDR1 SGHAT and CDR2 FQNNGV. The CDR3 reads CASSFSGEADTQYF. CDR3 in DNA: TGTGCCAGCAGCTTCAGCGGGGAAGCAGATACGCAGTATTTT.

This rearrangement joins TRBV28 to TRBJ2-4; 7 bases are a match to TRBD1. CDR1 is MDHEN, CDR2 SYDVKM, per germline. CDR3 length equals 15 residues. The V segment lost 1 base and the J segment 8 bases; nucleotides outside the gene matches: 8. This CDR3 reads CASSLFRGPVYIQYF. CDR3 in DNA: TGTGCCAGCAGTTTATTTAGGGGGCCTGTGTACATTCAGTACTTC.

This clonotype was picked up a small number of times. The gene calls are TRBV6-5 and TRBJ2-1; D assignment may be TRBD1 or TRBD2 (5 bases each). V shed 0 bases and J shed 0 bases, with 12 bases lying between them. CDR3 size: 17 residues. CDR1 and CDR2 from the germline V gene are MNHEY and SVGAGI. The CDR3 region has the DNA TGTGCCAGCAGTTACTCGGCTCCAGGGAGCTCCTACAATGAGCAGTTCTTC. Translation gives CASSYSAPGSSYNEQFF.

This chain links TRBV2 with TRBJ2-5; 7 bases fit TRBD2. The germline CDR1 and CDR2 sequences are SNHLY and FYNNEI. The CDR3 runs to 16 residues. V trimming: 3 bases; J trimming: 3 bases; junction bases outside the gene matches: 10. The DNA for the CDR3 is TGTGCCAGCAGTGATTCCCTAGCGGATTGGAAAGAGACCCAGTACTTC. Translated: CASSDSLADWKETQYF.

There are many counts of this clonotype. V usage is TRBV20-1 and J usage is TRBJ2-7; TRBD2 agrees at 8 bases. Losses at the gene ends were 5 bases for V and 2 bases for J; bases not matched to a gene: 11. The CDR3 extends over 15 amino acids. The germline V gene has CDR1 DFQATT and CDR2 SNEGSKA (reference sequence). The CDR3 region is CSARPALAGAYEQYF. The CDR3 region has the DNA TGCAGTGCTCGCCCAGCCCTAGCGGGCGCCTACGAGCAGTACTTC.

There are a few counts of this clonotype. In DNA form, the CDR3 reads TGTGCCATCAGTGAGGAGGGTTTTAATGAAAAACTGTTTTTT. Translating it yields CAISEEGFNEKLFF. V is TRBV10-3 and J is TRBJ1-4; D uncertain. The CDR3 consists of 14 residues. Germline V lookup: CDR1 ENHRY, CDR2 SYGVKD. Trimming removed 2 bases from V and 4 bases from J, with 8 bases in between.

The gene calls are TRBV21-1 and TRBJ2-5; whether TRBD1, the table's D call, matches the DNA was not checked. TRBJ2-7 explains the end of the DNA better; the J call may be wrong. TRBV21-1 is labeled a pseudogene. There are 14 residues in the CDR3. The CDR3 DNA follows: TGTGCCAGCAGCAAACCGCCGGGGGACAACGAGCAGTACTTC. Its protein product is CASSKPPGDNEQYF.

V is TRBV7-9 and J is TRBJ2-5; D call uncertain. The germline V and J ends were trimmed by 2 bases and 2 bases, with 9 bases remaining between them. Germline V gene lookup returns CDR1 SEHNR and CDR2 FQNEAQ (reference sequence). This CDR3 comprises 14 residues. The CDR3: CASSLSGFQETQYF. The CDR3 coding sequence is TGTGCCAGCAGCTTATCTGGTTTTCAAGAGACCCAGTACTTC.

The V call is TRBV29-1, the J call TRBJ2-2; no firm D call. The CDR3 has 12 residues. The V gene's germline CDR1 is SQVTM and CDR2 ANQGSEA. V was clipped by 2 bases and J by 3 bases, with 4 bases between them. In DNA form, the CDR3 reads TGCAGCGTTGAATTATACACCGGGGAGCTGTTTTTT. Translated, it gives CSVELYTGELFF.